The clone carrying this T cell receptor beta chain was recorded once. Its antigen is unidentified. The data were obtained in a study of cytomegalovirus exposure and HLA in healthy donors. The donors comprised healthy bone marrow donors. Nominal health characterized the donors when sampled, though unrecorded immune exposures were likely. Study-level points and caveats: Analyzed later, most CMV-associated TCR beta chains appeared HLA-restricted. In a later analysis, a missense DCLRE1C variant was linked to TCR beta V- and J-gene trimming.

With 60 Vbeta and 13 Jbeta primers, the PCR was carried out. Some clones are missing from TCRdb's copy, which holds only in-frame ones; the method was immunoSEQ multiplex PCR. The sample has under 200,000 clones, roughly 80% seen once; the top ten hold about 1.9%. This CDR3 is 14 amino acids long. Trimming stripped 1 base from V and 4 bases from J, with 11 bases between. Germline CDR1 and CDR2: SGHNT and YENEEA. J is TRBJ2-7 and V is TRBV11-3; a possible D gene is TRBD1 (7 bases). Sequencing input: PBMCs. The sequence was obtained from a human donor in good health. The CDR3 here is CASSLGGTEYEQYF. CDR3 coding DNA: TGTGCCAGCAGCTTAGGCGGGACAGAGTACGAGCAGTACTTC. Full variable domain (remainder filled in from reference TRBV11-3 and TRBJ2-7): EAGVVQSPRYKIIEKKQPVAFWCNPISGHNTLYWYLQNLGQGPELLIRYENEEAVDDSQLPKDRFSAERLKGVDSTLKIQPAELGDSAVYLCASSLGGTEYEQYFGPGTRLTVT.